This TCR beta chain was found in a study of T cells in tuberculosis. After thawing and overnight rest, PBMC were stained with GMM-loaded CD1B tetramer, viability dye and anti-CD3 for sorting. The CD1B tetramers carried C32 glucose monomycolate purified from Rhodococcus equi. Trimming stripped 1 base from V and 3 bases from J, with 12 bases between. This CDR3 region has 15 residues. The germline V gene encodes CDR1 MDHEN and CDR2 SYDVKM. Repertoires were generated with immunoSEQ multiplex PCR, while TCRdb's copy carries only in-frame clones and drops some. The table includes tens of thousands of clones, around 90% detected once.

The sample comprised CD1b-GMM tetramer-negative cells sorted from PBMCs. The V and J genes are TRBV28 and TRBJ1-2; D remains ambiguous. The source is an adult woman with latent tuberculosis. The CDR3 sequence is CASSLLAGYDYGYTF. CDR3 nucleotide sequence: TGTGCCAGCAGTTTATTAGCTGGGTACGACTATGGCTACACCTTC.